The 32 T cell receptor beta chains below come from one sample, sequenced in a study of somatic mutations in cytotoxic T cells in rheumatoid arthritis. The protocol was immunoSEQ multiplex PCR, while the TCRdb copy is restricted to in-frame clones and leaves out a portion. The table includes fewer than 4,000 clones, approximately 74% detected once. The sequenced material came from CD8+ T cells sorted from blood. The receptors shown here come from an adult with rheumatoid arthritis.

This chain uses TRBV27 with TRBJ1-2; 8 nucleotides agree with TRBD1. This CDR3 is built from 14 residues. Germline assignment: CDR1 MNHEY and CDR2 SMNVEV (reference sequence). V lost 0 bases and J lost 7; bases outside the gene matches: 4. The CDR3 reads CASSLSPGQGGYTF. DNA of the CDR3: TGTGCCAGCAGTTTATCGCCAGGACAGGGTGGCTACACCTTC.

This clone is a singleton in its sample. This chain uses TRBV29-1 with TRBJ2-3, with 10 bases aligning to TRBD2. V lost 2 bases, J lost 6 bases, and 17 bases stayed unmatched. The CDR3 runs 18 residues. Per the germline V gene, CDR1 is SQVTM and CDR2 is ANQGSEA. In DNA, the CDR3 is TGCAGCGTTGAATTTGTGGGGACTAGCGCCTCGTTCGAGGATACGCAGTATTTT. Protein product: CSVEFVGTSASFEDTQYF.

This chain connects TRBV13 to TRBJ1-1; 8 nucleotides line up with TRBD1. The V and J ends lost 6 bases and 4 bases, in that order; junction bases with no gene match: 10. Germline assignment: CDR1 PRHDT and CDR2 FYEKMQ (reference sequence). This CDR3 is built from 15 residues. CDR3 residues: CASSPGGLGGTEAFF. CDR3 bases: TGTGCCAGCAGTCCAGGGGGCCTGGGTGGCACTGAAGCTTTCTTT.

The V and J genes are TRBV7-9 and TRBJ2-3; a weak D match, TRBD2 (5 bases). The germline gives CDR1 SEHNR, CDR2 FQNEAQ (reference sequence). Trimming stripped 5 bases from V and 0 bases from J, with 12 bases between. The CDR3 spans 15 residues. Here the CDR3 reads CASSGVASSTDTQYF. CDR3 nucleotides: TGTGCCAGCAGCGGGGTAGCGTCTAGCACAGATACGCAGTATTTT.

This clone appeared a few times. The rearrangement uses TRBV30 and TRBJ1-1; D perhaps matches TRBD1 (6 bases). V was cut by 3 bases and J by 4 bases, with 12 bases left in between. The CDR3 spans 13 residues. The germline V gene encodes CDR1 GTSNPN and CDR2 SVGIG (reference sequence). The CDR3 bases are TGTGCCTGGAGCGATGGAGGGGGCACTGAAGCTTTCTTT. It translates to CAWSDGGGTEAFF.

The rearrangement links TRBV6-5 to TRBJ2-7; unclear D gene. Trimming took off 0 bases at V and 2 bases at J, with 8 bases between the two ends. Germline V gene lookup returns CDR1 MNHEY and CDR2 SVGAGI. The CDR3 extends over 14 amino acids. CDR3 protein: CASSYSWPTYEQYF. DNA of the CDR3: TGTGCCAGCAGTTACTCGTGGCCGACCTACGAGCAGTACTTC.

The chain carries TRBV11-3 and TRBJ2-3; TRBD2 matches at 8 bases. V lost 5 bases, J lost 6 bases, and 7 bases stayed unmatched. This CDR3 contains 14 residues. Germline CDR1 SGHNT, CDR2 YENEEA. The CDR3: CASSPGGAADTQYF. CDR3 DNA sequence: TGTGCCAGCAGCCCCGGGGGGGCCGCGGATACGCAGTATTTT.

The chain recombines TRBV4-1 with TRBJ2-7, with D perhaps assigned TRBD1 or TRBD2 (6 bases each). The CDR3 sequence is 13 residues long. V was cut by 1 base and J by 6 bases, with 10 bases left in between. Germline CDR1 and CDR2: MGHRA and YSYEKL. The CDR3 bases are TGCGCCAGCAGCCAAGTGGGGGGCGGCGAGCAGTACTTC. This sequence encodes CASSQVGGGEQYF.

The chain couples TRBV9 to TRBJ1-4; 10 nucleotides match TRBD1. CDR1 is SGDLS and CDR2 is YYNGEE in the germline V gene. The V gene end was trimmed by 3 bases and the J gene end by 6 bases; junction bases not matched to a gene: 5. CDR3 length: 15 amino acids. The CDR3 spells CASSDPGTGDEKLFF. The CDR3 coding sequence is TGTGCCAGCAGCGACCCCGGGACAGGGGATGAAAAACTGTTTTTT. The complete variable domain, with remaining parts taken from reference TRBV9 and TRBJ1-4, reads DSGVTQTPKHLITATGQRVTLRCSPRSGDLSVYWYQQSLDQGLQFLIQYYNGEERAKGNILERFSAQQFPDLHSELNLSSLELGDSALYFCASSDPGTGDEKLFFGSGTQLSVL.

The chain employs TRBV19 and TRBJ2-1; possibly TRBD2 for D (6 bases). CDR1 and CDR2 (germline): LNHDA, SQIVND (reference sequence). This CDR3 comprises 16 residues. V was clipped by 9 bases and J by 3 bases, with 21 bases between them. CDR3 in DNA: TGTGCCAGCTCAATAGGGCGGGGTCATTACTACAATGAGCAGTTCTTC. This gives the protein CASSIGRGHYYNEQFF.

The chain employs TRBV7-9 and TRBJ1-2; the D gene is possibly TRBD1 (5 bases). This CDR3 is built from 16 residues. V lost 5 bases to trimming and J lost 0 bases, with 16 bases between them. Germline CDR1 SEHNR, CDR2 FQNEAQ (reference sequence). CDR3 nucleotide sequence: TGTGCCAGCAGCCCGTCCCTTGGGGCAGCTAACTATGGCTACACCTTC. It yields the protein CASSPSLGAANYGYTF.

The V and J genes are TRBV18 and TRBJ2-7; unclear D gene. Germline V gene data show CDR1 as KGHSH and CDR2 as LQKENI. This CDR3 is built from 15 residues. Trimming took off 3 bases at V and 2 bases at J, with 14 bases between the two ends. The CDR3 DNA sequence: TGTGCCAGCTCACCTCAAGTTGCGCAACCCTACGAGCAGTACTTC. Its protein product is CASSPQVAQPYEQYF.

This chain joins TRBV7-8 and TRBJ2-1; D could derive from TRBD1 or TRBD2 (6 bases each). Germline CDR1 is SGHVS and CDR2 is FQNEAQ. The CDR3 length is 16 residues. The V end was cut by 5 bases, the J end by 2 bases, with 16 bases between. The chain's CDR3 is CASSPQAGGPYNEQFF. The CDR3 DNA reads TGTGCCAGCAGCCCTCAAGCTGGGGGGCCCTACAATGAGCAGTTCTTC.

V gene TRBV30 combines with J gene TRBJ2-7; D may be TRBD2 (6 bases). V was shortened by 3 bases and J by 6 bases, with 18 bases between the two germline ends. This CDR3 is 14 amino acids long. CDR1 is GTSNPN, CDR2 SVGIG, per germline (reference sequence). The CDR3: CAWSVRRGVREQYF. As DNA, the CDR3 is TGTGCCTGGAGCGTACGCCGCGGGGTCCGCGAGCAGTACTTC. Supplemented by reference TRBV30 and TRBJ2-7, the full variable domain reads SQTIHQWPATLVQPVGSPLSLECTVEGTSNPNLYWYRQAAGRGLQLLFYSVGIGQISSEVPQNLSASRPQDRQFILSSKKLLLSDSGFYLCAWSVRRGVREQYFGPGTRLTVT.

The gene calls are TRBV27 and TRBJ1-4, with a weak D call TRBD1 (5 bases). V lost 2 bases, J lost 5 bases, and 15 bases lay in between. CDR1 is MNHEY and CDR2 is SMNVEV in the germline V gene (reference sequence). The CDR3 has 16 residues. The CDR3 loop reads CASSLLPPGGNEKLFF. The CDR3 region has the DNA TGTGCCAGCAGTTTACTCCCCCCCGGGGGAAATGAAAAACTGTTTTTT.

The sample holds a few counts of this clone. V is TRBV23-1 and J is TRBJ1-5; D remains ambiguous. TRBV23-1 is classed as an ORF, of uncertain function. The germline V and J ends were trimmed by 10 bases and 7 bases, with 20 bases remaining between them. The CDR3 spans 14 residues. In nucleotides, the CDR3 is TGCGCCACCTGGGGAAGAGGCTTAGGGCAGCCCCAGCATTTT. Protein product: CATWGRGLGQPQHF.

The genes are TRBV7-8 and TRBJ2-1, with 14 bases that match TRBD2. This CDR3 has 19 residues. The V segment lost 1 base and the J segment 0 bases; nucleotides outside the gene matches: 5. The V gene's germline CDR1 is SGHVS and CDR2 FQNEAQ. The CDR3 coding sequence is TGTGCCAGCAGCTTAGGGACTAGCGGGGGGAAGCACTCCTACAATGAGCAGTTCTTC. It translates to CASSLGTSGGKHSYNEQFF.

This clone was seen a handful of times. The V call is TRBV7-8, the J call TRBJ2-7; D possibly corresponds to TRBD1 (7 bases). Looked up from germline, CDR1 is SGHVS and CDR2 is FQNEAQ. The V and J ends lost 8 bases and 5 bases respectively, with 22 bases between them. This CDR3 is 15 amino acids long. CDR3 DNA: TGTGCCAGCTCCCTAGACGGAGGGGGCGGGGACGAGCAGTACTTC. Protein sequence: CASSLDGGGGDEQYF.

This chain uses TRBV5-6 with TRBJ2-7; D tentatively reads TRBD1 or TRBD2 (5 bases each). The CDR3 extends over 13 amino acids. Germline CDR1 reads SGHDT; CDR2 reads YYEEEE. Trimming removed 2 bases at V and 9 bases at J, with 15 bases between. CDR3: CASSFGDALGQYF. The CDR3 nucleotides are TGTGCCAGCAGCTTCGGGGACGCCCTAGGGCAGTACTTC.

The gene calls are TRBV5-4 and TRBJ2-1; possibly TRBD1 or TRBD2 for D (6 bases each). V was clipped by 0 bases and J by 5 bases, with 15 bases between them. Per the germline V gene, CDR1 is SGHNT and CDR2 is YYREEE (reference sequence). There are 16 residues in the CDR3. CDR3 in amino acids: CASSLGGARGHNEQFF. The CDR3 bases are TGTGCCAGCAGCTTGGGGGGGGCAAGGGGACACAATGAGCAGTTCTTC.

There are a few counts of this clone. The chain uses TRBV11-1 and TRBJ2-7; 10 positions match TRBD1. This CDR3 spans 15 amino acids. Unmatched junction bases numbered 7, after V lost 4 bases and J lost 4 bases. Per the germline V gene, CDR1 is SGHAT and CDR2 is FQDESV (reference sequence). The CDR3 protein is CASSSAGTGEYEQYF. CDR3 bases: TGTGCCAGCAGCTCGGCCGGGACAGGGGAGTACGAGCAGTACTTC.

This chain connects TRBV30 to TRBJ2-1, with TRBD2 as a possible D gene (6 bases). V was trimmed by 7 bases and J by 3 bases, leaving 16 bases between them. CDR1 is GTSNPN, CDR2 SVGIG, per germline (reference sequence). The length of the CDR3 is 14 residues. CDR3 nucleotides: TGTGCCTCCAGGGAGGAGGACGACTACAATGAGCAGTTCTTC. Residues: CASREEDDYNEQFF. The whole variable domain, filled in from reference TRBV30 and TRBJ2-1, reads SQTIHQWPATLVQPVGSPLSLECTVEGTSNPNLYWYRQAAGRGLQLLFYSVGIGQISSEVPQNLSASRPQDRQFILSSKKLLLSDSGFYLCASREEDDYNEQFFGPGTRLTVL.

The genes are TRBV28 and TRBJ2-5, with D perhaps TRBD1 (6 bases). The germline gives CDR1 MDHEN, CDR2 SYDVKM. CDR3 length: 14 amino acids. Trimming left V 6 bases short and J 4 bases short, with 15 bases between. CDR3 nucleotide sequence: TGTGCCAGCAGCGACACAGGGCAGGGAGAGACCCAGTACTTC. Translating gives CASSDTGQGETQYF.

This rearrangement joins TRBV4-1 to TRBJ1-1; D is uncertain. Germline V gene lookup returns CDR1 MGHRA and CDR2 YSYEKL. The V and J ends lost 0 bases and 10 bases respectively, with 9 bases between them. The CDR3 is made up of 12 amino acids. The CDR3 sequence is CASSQDVKRAFF. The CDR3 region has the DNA TGCGCCAGCAGCCAAGACGTGAAAAGAGCTTTCTTT.

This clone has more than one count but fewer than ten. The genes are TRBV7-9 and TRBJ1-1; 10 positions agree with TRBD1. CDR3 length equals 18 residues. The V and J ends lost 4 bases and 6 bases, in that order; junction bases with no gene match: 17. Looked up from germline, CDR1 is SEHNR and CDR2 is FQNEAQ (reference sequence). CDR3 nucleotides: TGTGCCAGCAGCTGGCGGACTGACAGGGGGCGGTCGGGTGCTGAAGCTTTCTTT. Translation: CASSWRTDRGRSGAEAFF.

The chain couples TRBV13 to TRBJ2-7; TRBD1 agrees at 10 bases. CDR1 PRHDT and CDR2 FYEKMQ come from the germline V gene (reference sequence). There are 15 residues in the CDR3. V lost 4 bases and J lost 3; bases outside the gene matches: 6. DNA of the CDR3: TGTGCCAGCAGCTCCGACCGGGACAGGGGCTACGAGCAGTACTTC. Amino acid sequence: CASSSDRDRGYEQYF.

The CDR3: CASSSDLSSYNEQFF. Here the CDR3 DNA reads TGTGCCAGCAGTTCTGACCTGAGCTCCTACAATGAGCAGTTCTTC. V usage is TRBV27 and J usage is TRBJ2-1; D unclear. V gave up 4 bases and J gave up 0 bases, with 10 bases separating them. Germline V CDR1 and CDR2: MNHEY, SMNVEV (reference sequence). This CDR3 has 15 amino acids.

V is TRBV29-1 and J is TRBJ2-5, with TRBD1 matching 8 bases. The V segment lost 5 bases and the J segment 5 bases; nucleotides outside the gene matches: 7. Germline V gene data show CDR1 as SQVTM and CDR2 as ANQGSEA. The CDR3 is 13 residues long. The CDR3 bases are TGCAGCGTTAATCGGACAGGGCTTGAGACCCAGTACTTC. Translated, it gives CSVNRTGLETQYF.

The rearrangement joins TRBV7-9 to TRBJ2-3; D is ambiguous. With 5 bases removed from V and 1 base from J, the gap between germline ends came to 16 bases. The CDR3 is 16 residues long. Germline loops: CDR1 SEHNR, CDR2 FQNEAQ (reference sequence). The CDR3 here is CASSPPTTSGTDTQYF. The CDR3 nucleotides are TGTGCCAGCAGCCCCCCCACCACCAGCGGCACAGATACGCAGTATTTT.

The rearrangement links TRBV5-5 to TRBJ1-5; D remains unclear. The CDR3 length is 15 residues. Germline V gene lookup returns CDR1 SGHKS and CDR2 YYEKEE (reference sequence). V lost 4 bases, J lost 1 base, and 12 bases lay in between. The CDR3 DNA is TGTGCCAGCAGCCAAGATCCCGGGAGCAATCAGCCCCAGCATTTT. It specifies CASSQDPGSNQPQHF.

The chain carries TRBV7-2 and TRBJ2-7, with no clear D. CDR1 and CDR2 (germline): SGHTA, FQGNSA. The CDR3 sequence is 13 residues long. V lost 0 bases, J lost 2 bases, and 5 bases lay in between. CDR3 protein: CASSLAFTYEQYF. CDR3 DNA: TGTGCCAGCAGCTTAGCGTTTACCTACGAGCAGTACTTC.

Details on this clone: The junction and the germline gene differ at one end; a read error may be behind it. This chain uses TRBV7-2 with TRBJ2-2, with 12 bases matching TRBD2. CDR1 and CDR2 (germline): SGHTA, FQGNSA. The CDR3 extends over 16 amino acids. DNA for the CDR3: TGTGCCAGCAGCCTAGCGGGAGGGCCGAGCACCGGGGAGCTGTTTTTT. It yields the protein CASSLAGGPSTGELFF.